The sequence of this TCR beta chain was determined in a study of a mutant IDH1 vaccine in newly diagnosed glioma. On the study more broadly: Patients began vaccination 4-6 weeks after radiotherapy alone, or with temozolomide cycles. Treatment recipients were about 62% male and about 40% female, and their mean age was roughly 40 years. Previous care, which was radiotherapy, temozolomide, or both, most often involved both. Study outcomes and limitations: Pseudoprogression seemingly bore no relation to changes in top peripheral T cell clonotypes.

Time point specified: week 35, safety follow-up. The content of each vaccine dose was 300 ug of mutant IDH1 20-mer peptide, and topical imiquimod accompanied it. Data came from immunoSEQ multiplex PCR; TCRdb stores just in-frame clones and leaves some out. Among about 26,000 clones, 75% to 90% were seen once, and the ten largest hold roughly a third. As to this clone: Antigen unknown.

Germline V CDR1 and CDR2: MNHEY, SMNVEV (reference sequence). V lost 7 bases and J lost 4, with 11 bases in between. The CDR3 totals 13 residues. The specimen was PBMCs, collected from a glioma patient whose treatment included an IDH1 peptide vaccine. This chain links TRBV27 with TRBJ2-1, with D possibly being TRBD1 or TRBD2 (5 bases each). The TCR originated in a man aged 25-45 years with glioma. As DNA, the CDR3 is TGTGCCAGCACCGGGGCGCGATACAATGAGCAGTTCTTC. This gives the protein CASTGARYNEQFF.